These 8 T cell receptor beta chains were all obtained from the same sample, sequenced in a study of T cells in Graves' hyperthyroidism and ophthalmopathy. Amplified TCR beta CDR3 regions derived from RNA transcripts. TCR CDR3 underwent first-round RT-PCR with the HTBI primer set. TCRdb reprocessed the multiplex PCR reads via MiXCR and lists one record per CDR3 protein. Seen here are approximately 710,000 distinct CDR3 sequences, roughly 17% observed once, and the top ten hold around 15%. The sample consisted of blood. Every receptor here comes from a man aged 45-65 years with Graves' hyperthyroidism.

This chain uses TRBV10-3 with TRBJ2-1; 14 bases align to TRBD2. Germline V gene data show CDR1 as ENHRY and CDR2 as SYGVKD. With V trimmed by 9 bases and J by 6 bases, 1 base remained unmatched. The CDR3 is 13 residues long. In DNA form, the CDR3 reads TGTGCCATTGGGACTAGCGGGAGCAATGAGCAGTTCTTC. As protein: CAIGTSGSNEQFF.

This clonotype was counted at least ten times. V gene TRBV28 combines with J gene TRBJ2-3, with 13 bases that match TRBD2. The CDR3 totals 16 residues. Germline CDR1 MDHEN, CDR2 SYDVKM. V lost 11 bases and J lost 1; bases outside the gene matches: 9. The CDR3 spells CAVRLAGGEGTDTQYF. CDR3 DNA: TGTGCCGTAAGACTAGCGGGAGGTGAAGGCACAGATACGCAGTATTTT.

This clonotype appeared many times. V usage is TRBV2 and J usage is TRBJ2-5; D gene uncertain. Germline V gene sequence: CDR1 SNHLY, CDR2 FYNNEI. Trimming removed 1 base from V and 4 bases from J, with 4 bases in between. This CDR3 contains 12 residues. DNA of the CDR3: TGTGCCAGCAGTGAAGGGGGAGAGACCCAGTACTTC. This sequence encodes CASSEGGETQYF.

The chain links TRBV6-2 or TRBV6-3 to TRBJ1-6; 7 positions agree with TRBD1. The V gene end was trimmed by 6 bases and the J gene end by 5 bases; junction bases not matched to a gene: 10. CDR1 and CDR2 from the germline V gene are MNHEY and SVGEGT. The CDR3 is made up of 16 amino acids. This chain's CDR3 is CASRTVWDRDNSPLHF. CDR3 in DNA: TGTGCCAGCAGGACCGTGTGGGACAGAGATAATTCACCCCTCCACTTT.

This sequence joins TRBV2 and TRBJ2-7; 13 bases agree with TRBD2. Trimming removed 4 bases from V and 6 bases from J; junction bases left unmatched: 9. The CDR3 runs 16 residues. CDR1 and CDR2 from the germline V gene are SNHLY and FYNNEI. CDR3 sequence: CASSAIRTSGSSEQYF. The CDR3 DNA reads TGTGCCAGCAGTGCAATCCGGACTAGCGGGAGTAGCGAGCAGTACTTC.

This clonotype occurred many times. The rearrangement joins TRBV24-1 to TRBJ2-1; maybe TRBD2 (6 bases). Germline assignment: CDR1 KGHDR and CDR2 SFDVKD. The V and J ends lost 1 base and 10 bases respectively, with 10 bases between them. The CDR3 spans 13 residues. The CDR3, as DNA: TGTGCCACCAGTGATTTAGGAGGGAGCGAGCAGTTCTTC. Residues: CATSDLGGSEQFF.

This clonotype has just a few counts. The J gene is TRBJ1-2, the V gene TRBV29-1; 7 bases align to TRBD1. V shed 2 bases, J shed 4 bases, and the junction held 4 bases outside the gene matches. Germline CDR1 and CDR2: SQVTM and ANQGSEA. The CDR3 totals 13 residues. The CDR3 is CSVENRGGYGYTF. Written as DNA, the CDR3 is TGCAGCGTTGAAAACAGGGGTGGCTATGGCTACACCTTC.

This clonotype was observed many times. V and J are TRBV13 and TRBJ2-1; 9 bases agree with TRBD1. V dropped 3 bases and J dropped 7; count of bases not matched to a gene: 4. This CDR3 is built from 14 residues. The germline V gene has CDR1 PRHDT and CDR2 FYEKMQ (reference sequence). CDR3 loop: CASSFRDRENEQFF. In nucleotides, the CDR3 is TGTGCCAGCAGCTTCCGGGACAGGGAAAATGAGCAGTTCTTC.